This T cell receptor beta chain derives from a study of CD8+CD57+ T cells in acquired aplastic anemia. The template for TCR beta VDJ and CDR3 sequence profiling was genomic DNA. TCRdb reanalysed the reads using MiXCR and keeps one entry per CDR3 protein. The profile shows 200,000 to 250,000 distinct CDR3 sequences, roughly half of them singletons. Selection for sequencing was limited to patients who had shown CD8+CD57+ cell expansion by flow cytometry. This clonotype was recorded a few times. The sequence derives from a human donor with aplastic anemia. The material sequenced was sorted CD4+, CD8+, or CD8+CD57+ T cells (not recorded which) from PBMCs.

The CDR3 coding sequence is TGTGCCAGCAGTATAGGACAGGGGCCCTACGAGCAGTACTTC. Its translation: CASSIGQGPYEQYF. The chain links TRBV28 to TRBJ2-7; TRBD1 matches 9 bases. The CDR3 has 14 amino acids. V was clipped by 5 bases and J by 2 bases; unmatched bases: 4. Germline V gene lookup returns CDR1 MDHEN and CDR2 SYDVKM.